The rows below give T cell receptor beta chains drawn from one sample of a study of neoadjuvant nivolumab and ipilimumab in lung cancer. TCRdb keeps only in-frame clones here, not all; method: immunoSEQ multiplex PCR. The table records 25,000 to 30,000 clones, 82% of them present only once. This specimen was tumor tissue, taken after neoadjuvant nivolumab, alone or with ipilimumab, at or shortly before surgery. These receptors originate from an adult with non-small cell lung cancer. The CDR3 runs from the conserved cysteine through the conserved F or W. The D gene is left open where the match is weak. Rows give clone size only sometimes, using once, few, many, or a class for an expanded clone.

clone size	D gene	V gene	J gene	CDR3 DNA	CDR3 protein
once	NA	TRBV7-8	TRBJ1-4	TGTGCCAGCAGCTTAGTTGGGGAACTGTTTTTT	CASSLVGELFF
NA	NA	TRBV29-1	TRBJ1-1	TGCAGCGTTGAAGACGCTGGAAGCGGAGCTTTCTTT	CSVEDAGSGAFF
NA	NA	TRBV30	TRBJ1-4	TGTGCCTGGAGTCAGACTGAAAAACTGTTTTTT	CAWSQTEKLFF
NA	NA	TRBV7-9	TRBJ2-4	TGTGCCAGCAGCTTAACCCAGGTAGCCAAAAACATTCAGTACTTC	CASSLTQVAKNIQYF
NA	TRBD2	TRBV19	TRBJ2-1	TGTGCCAGTAGTCCGGGACTAGCGGGAGGTGAGCAGTTCTTC	CASSPGLAGGEQFF
once	NA	TRBV18	TRBJ2-1	TGTGCCAGCTCACCGCAGGTGCGGGAAGGATGGTTGGGCTCCTACAATGAGCAGTTCTTC	CASSPQVREGWLGSYNEQFF
NA	NA	TRBV15	TRBJ2-1	TGTGCCACCAGCGCAGAACGGGTTGAAAATGAGCAGTTCTTC	CATSAERVENEQFF
NA	NA	TRBV28	TRBJ1-5	TGTGCCAGCAGCCAAGTGGGGTACGATAGCAATCAGCCCCAGCATTTT	CASSQVGYDSNQPQHF
NA	TRBD1	TRBV18	TRBJ1-5	TGTGCCAGCTCACCGGGACAGGGACAGCCCCAGCATTTT	CASSPGQGQPQHF
NA	NA	TRBV27	TRBJ2-7	TGTGCCAGCAGGAGGGATGCTTACTCCTACGAGCAGTACTTC	CASRRDAYSYEQYF
once	NA	TRBV29-1	TRBJ2-7	TGTAGGGCCAGGGCCTACGAGCAGTACTTC	CRARAYEQYF
NA	NA	TRBV25-1	TRBJ2-2	TGTGCCAGCAGTGATTGGGGGACCGGGGAGCTGTTTTTT	CASSDWGTGELFF
NA	NA	TRBV10-1	TRBJ1-1	TGCGCCAGCACGAGCGGTCGAGGGGAAGCTTTCTTT	CASTSGRGEAFF
once	TRBD1	TRBV7-9	TRBJ2-2	TGTGCCAGCAGCTTAGCTGGGCAGGGGGATTCCGGGGAGCTGTTTTTT	CASSLAGQGDSGELFF
NA	NA	TRBV4-2	TRBJ2-7	TGTGCCAGCAGCCAAGTTGCGGCTGGGAGCGAGCAGTACTTC	CASSQVAAGSEQYF
NA	NA	TRBV7-9	TRBJ2-3	TGTGCCAGCAGCTTACCCGGGATAGATACGCAGTATTTT	CASSLPGIDTQYF
NA	NA	TRBV6-5	TRBJ2-3	TGTGCCAGCAGTGTCGGAACAGATACGCAGTATTTT	CASSVGTDTQYF
once	TRBD1	TRBV30	TRBJ1-1	TGTGCCTGGAGTGAGACAGGGGGAACTGAAGCTTTCTTT	CAWSETGGTEAFF
NA	TRBD1	TRBV5-1	TRBJ2-7	TGCGCCAGCAGCCCCGGGGACAGACTCTCCTACGAGCAGTACTTC	CASSPGDRLSYEQYF
few	NA	TRBV18	TRBJ2-3	TGTGCCAGCTCACCCGCGGCCGCCACAGATACGCAGTATTTT	CASSPAAATDTQYF
once	NA	TRBV29-1	TRBJ1-1	TGCAGCGTTGTTCGGGGAATGAACACTGAAGCTTTCTTT	CSVVRGMNTEAFF
NA	NA	TRBV5-1	TRBJ2-1	TGCGCCAGCAGCTCGGGAGACTCCTACAATGAGCAGTTCTTC	CASSSGDSYNEQFF
NA	NA	TRBV10-2	TRBJ2-7	TGCGCCAGCAGTGAGTCTGGAGGGGGAGGGCCCTACGAGCAGTACTTC	CASSESGGGGPYEQYF
NA	NA	TRBV30	TRBJ2-1	TGTGCCTGGAGTGTATACAATGAGCAGTTCTTC	CAWSVYNEQFF
NA	TRBD2	TRBV13	TRBJ2-3	TGTGCCAGCAGCTCTTCGACTAGCGGCCTTCGCGATACGCAGTATTTT	CASSSSTSGLRDTQYF
NA	TRBD2	TRBV5-1	TRBJ2-3	TGCGCCAGCAGCTTGGACGGGAGGGTAACGGATACGCAGTATTTT	CASSLDGRVTDTQYF
NA	NA	TRBV9	TRBJ1-2	TGTGCCAGCAGCGTAGGAGCAGGGAACTATGGCTACACCTTC	CASSVGAGNYGYTF
NA	TRBD2	TRBV5-4	TRBJ2-5	TGTGCCAGCAGCTTGGTCGGGCCTAGCGGAAGGACCCCTCAAGAGACCCAGTACTTC	CASSLVGPSGRTPQETQYF
NA	NA	TRBV5-1	TRBJ1-4	TGCGCCAGCAGCCAAGGGAAACTTTCAACTAATGAAAAACTGTTTTTT	CASSQGKLSTNEKLFF
NA	TRBD1	TRBV6-1	TRBJ1-4	TGTGCCAGCAGTGCCCGGGACAGGGGGATAATGGGTAATGAAAAACTGTTTTTT	CASSARDRGIMGNEKLFF
NA	TRBD1	TRBV14	TRBJ1-2	TGTGCCAGCAGCCAAGAGGCACCCGGGACAGGGGGTTACTATGGCTACACCTTC	CASSQEAPGTGGYYGYTF
few	NA	TRBV11-2	TRBJ1-1	TGTGCCAGCAGCACCACAGGGAGGACTGAAGCTTTCTTT	CASSTTGRTEAFF
NA	NA	TRBV7-9	TRBJ2-5	TGTGCCAGCAGCCGAGAGGAGACCCAGTACTTC	CASSREETQYF
NA	NA	TRBV29-1	TRBJ1-1	TGCAGCGCCCGGGTGGGTATGAACACTGAAGCTTTCTTT	CSARVGMNTEAFF
NA	NA	TRBV7-9	TRBJ1-2	TGTGCCAGCAGCTTAGCGCGAGGGGAGAACTATGGCTACACCTTC	CASSLARGENYGYTF
NA	NA	TRBV5-1	TRBJ1-5	TGCGCCAGCAGCCCCGGACAGAATCAGCCCCAGCATTTT	CASSPGQNQPQHF
NA	NA	TRBV7-8	TRBJ2-2	TGTGCCAGCAGTAAACTCACCGGGGAGCTGTTTTTT	CASSKLTGELFF
few	NA	TRBV28	TRBJ1-1	TGTGCCAGCAGGCCGGTGAACACTGAAGCTTTCTTT	CASRPVNTEAFF
NA	TRBD1	TRBV19	TRBJ1-5	TGTGCCAGTAGTATAAGGTTCCGGGACAGAAGCAATCAGCCCCAGCATTTT	CASSIRFRDRSNQPQHF
NA	NA	TRBV29-1	TRBJ1-1	TGCAGCACTGAGGGGGGGGCTGAAGCTTTCTTT	CSTEGGAEAFF
NA	TRBD1	TRBV18	TRBJ1-2	TGTGCCAGCTCACCGGCCAGGACAGGGACCCTCTATGGCTACACCTTC	CASSPARTGTLYGYTF
NA	TRBD1	TRBV29-1	TRBJ1-2	TGCAGCGTTCGGGACAGAGACTATGGCTACACCTTC	CSVRDRDYGYTF
NA	NA	TRBV10-3	TRBJ1-1	TGTGCCATCAGCCCTTCGGGCGGGAGCACTGAAGCTTTCTTT	CAISPSGGSTEAFF
NA	NA	TRBV18	TRBJ1-5	TGTGCCAGCTCTAAACGAGGGGACCTCAATCAGCCCCAGCATTTT	CASSKRGDLNQPQHF
NA	NA	TRBV2	TRBJ2-7	TGTGCCAGCAGGGTATCAGGAGGCCAGTCGTCAATAACCTACGAGCAGTACTTC	CASRVSGGQSSITYEQYF
NA	NA	TRBV5-1	TRBJ2-2	TGCGCCAGCAGCTTAGATGCCGGGGAGCTGTTTTTT	CASSLDAGELFF
NA	TRBD2	TRBV4-1	TRBJ2-1	TGCGCCAGCAGCCAAGAGGGTTGGGGGGGAGGGACCTACAATGAGCAGTTCTTC	CASSQEGWGGGTYNEQFF
NA	NA	TRBV11-3	TRBJ2-1	TGTGCCAGCAGCTTAAGTAGTACCTACAATGAGCAGTTCTTC	CASSLSSTYNEQFF
NA	NA	TRBV11-2	TRBJ1-5	TGTGCCTCGGCAGATAGCAATCAGCCCCAGCATTTT	CASADSNQPQHF
NA	NA	TRBV11-3	TRBJ2-6	TGTGCCAGCAGCTTTGCGGGGGCCAACGTCCTGACTTTC	CASSFAGANVLTF
NA	TRBD1	TRBV10-3	TRBJ1-2	TGTGCCATCAGTCTCGGGGGACAGCTTAACTATGGCTACACCTTC	CAISLGGQLNYGYTF
NA	NA	TRBV2	TRBJ2-3	TGTGCCAGCAGGACCACAGATACGCAGTATTTT	CASRTTDTQYF
NA	NA	TRBV5-5	TRBJ2-2	TGTGCCGGGCGGGGACAGTTAACTACCGGGGAGCTGTTTTTT	CAGRGQLTTGELFF
NA	NA	TRBV11-3	TRBJ1-2	TGTGCCAGCAGCCGACTCGGATCCTATGGCTACACCTTC	CASSRLGSYGYTF